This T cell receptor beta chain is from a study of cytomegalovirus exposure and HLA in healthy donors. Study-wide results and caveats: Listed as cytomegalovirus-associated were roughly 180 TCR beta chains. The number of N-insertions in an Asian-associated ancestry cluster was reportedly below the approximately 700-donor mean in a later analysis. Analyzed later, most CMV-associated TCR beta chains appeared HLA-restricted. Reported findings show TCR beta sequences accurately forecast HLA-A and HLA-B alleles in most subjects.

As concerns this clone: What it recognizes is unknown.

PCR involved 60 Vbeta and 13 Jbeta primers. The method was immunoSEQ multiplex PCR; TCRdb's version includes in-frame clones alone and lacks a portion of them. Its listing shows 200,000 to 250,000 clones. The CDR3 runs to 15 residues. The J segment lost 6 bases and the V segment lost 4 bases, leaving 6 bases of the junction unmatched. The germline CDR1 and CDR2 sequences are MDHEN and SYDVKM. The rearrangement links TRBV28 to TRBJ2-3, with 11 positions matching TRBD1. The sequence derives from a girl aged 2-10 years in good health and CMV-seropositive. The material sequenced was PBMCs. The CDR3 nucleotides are TGTGCCAGCAGTTCCGGACAGGGGGCTCCCGATACGCAGTATTTT. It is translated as CASSSGQGAPDTQYF.